The present T cell receptor beta chain was sequenced within a study of blood T cell repertoires in COVID-19. This CDR3 region has 13 residues. Trimming removed 5 bases at V and 6 bases at J, with 11 bases between. Per the original data handling: Amplification of reference gene primers was used by the study to estimate nucleated cell counts. Clones were read by immunoSEQ multiplex PCR, and TCRdb kept only the in-frame ones, dropping some. The V and J calls and clone size come from that table; D and trimming were worked out from the DNA. The profile shows 65,000 to 70,000 clones, 75% to 85% of them singletons.

J is TRBJ1-5 and V is TRBV12-3 or TRBV12-4; D is perhaps TRBD1 (5 bases). Sequences were obtained from peripheral blood. This TCR derives from a human donor in a cohort sampled during active COVID-19. CDR3 nucleotide sequence: TGTGCCAGCAGTAGGGGCGGCGGTCAGCCCCAGCATTTT. This encodes CASSRGGGQPQHF.